This T cell receptor beta chain was recorded in a study of cytomegalovirus exposure and HLA in healthy donors. Researchers ran the PCR with 60 Vbeta and 13 Jbeta primers. Produced via immunoSEQ multiplex PCR; TCRdb's table is partial and in-frame only. The sample has approximately 210,000 clones, less than 85% seen once. Trimming cost V 4 bases and J 2 bases; bases outside gene matches: 8. This CDR3 spans 15 amino acids. Germline-derived CDR1 and CDR2 are SGHNT and YYREEE (reference sequence). What was sequenced was PBMCs. The chain carries TRBV5-4 and TRBJ2-7; 8 bases fit TRBD1. This TCR came from a girl aged 10 to 17 in good health and CMV-seropositive. CDR3 coding DNA: TGTGCCAGCAGCGCGCCCGGGACAGGAGCCTACGAGCAGTACTTC. Protein product: CASSAPGTGAYEQYF.